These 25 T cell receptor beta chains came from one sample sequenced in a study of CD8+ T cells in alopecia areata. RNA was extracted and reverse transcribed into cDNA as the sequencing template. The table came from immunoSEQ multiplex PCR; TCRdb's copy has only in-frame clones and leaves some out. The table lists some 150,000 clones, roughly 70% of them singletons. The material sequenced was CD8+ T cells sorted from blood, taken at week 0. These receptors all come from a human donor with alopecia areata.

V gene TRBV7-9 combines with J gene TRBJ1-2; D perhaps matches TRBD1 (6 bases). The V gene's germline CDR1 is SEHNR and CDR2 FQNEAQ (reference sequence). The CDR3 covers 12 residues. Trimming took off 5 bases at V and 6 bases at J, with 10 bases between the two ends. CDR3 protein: CASSLNRDGYTF. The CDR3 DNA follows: TGTGCCAGCAGCCTTAACAGGGATGGCTACACCTTC. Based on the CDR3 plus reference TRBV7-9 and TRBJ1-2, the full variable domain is DTGVSQNPRHKITKRGQNVTFRCDPISEHNRLYWYRQTLGQGPEFLTYFQNEAQLEKSRLLSDRFSAERPKGSFSTLEIQRTEQGDSAMYLCASSLNRDGYTFGSGTRLTVV.

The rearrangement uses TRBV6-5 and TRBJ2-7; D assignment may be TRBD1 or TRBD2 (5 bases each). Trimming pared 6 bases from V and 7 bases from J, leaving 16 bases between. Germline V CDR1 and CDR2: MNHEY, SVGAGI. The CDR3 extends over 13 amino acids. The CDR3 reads CASSQGGTAEQYF. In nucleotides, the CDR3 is TGTGCCAGCAGCCAAGGTGGGACGGCTGAGCAGTACTTC.

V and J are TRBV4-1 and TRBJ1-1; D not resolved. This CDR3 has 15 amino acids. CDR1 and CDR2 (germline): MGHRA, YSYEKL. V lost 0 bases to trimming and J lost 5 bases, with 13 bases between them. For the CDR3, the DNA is TGCGCCAGCAGCCAAGATGTAGGTAGTGTAACTGAAGCTTTCTTT. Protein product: CASSQDVGSVTEAFF.

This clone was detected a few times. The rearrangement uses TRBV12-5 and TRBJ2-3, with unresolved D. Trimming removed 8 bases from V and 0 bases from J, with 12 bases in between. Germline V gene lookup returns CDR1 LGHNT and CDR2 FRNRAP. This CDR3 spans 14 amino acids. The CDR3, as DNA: TGTGCTAGTCCCTCGGGCACTAGCACAGATACGCAGTATTTT. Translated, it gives CASPSGTSTDTQYF.

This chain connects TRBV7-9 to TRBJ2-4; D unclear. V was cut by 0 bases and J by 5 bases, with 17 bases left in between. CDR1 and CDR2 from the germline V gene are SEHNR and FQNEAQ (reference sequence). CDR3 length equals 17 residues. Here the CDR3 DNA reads TGTGCCAGCAGCTTAGCCCGGACGGGTAGCCAACAAAACATTCAGTACTTC. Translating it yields CASSLARTGSQQNIQYF.

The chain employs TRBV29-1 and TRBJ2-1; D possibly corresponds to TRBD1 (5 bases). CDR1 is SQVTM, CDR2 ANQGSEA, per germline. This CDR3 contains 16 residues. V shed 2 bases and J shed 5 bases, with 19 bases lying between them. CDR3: CSVELSGPHWNNEQFF. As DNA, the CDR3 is TGCAGCGTTGAACTGTCAGGGCCCCACTGGAACAATGAGCAGTTCTTC.

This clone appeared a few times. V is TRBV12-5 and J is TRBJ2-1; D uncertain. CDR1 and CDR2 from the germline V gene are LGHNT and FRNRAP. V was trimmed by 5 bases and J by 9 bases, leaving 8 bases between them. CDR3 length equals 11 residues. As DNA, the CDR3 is TGTGCTAGTGGTCCCGGGCGTGAGCAGTTCTTC. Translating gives CASGPGREQFF.

CDR3 region: CASSETGGFYGYTF. The CDR3 bases are TGTGCCAGCAGTGAAACAGGGGGCTTCTATGGCTACACCTTC. The chain is built from TRBV2 and TRBJ1-2, with 9 bases aligning to TRBD1. The junction had 2 bases not matched to a gene; V was cut back by 2 bases and J by 4 bases. Germline CDR1 and CDR2: SNHLY and FYNNEI. This CDR3 region has 14 residues.

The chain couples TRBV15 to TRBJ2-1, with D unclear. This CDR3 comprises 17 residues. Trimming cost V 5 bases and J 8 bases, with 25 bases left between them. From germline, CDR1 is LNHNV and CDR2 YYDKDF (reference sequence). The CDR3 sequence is CATSPQSLLYSGDEQFF. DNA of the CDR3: TGTGCCACCAGCCCCCAGTCCCTCCTTTATTCTGGCGATGAGCAGTTCTTC.

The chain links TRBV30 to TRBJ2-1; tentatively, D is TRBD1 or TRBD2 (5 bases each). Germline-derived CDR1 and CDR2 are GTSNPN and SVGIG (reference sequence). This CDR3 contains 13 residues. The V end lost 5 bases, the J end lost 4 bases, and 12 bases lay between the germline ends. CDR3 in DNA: TGTGCCTGGGGGACGGCCCTGTACAATGAGCAGTTCTTC. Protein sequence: CAWGTALYNEQFF.

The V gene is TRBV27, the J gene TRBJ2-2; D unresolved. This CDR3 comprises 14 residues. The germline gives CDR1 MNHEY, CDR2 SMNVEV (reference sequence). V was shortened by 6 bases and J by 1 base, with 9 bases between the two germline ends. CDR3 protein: CASSFLRNTGELFF. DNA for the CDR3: TGTGCCAGCAGCTTCCTCAGGAACACCGGGGAGCTGTTTTTT.

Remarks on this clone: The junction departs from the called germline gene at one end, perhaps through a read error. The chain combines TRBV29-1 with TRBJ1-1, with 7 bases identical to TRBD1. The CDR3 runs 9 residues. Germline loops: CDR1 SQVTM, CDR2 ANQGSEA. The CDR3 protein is CSVPGTVEF. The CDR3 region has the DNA TGCAGCGTCCCCGGGACAGTAGAGTTT.

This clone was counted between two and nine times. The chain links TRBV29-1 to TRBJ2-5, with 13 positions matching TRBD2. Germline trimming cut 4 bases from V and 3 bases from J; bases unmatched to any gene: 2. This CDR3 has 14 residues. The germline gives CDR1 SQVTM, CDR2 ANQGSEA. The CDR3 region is CSVVTSGGEETQYF. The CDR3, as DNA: TGCAGCGTTGTTACTAGCGGGGGGGAAGAGACCCAGTACTTC.

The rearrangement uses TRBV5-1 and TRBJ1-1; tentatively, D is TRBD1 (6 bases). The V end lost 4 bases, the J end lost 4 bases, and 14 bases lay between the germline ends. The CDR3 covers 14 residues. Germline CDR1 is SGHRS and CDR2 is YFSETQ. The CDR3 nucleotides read TGCGCCAGCAGCAACAGACAGGTTGGCACTGAAGCTTTCTTT. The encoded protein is CASSNRQVGTEAFF.

For the CDR3, the DNA is TGTGCCAGCAGTGAAGCCCCCGGAGGGCTCTCCTACGAGCAGTACTTC. Translation gives CASSEAPGGLSYEQYF. V is TRBV6-1 and J is TRBJ2-7; perhaps TRBD2 as D (6 bases). The CDR3 totals 16 residues. CDR1 MNHNS and CDR2 SASEGT come from the germline V gene. With 0 bases removed from V and 0 bases from J, the gap between germline ends came to 12 bases.

In DNA form, the CDR3 reads TGTGCCTTCCAAGGTTCCGCGGACAATGAGCAGTTCTTC. This translates into CAFQGSADNEQFF. This sequence joins TRBV30 and TRBJ2-1; no clear D. Between the trimmed V and J ends, which lost 7 bases and 5 bases, there was a span of 15 bases. The CDR3 length is 13 residues. Germline loops: CDR1 GTSNPN, CDR2 SVGIG (reference sequence). The variable domain in full, with the rest retrieved from reference TRBV30 and TRBJ2-1, is SQTIHQWPATLVQPVGSPLSLECTVEGTSNPNLYWYRQAAGRGLQLLFYSVGIGQISSEVPQNLSASRPQDRQFILSSKKLLLSDSGFYLCAFQGSADNEQFFGPGTRLTVL.

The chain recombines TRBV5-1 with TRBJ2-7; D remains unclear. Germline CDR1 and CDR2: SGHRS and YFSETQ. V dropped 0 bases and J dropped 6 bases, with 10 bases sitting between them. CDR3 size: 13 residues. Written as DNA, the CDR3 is TGCGCCAGCAGCTTGGAGTCAGGACGCGAGCAGTACTTC. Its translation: CASSLESGREQYF.

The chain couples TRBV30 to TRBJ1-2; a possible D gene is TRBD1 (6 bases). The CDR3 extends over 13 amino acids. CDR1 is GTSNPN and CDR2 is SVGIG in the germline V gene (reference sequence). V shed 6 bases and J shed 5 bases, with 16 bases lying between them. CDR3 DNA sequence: TGTGCCTGCTATTCAGGGGCCGAATATGGCTACACCTTC. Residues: CACYSGAEYGYTF.

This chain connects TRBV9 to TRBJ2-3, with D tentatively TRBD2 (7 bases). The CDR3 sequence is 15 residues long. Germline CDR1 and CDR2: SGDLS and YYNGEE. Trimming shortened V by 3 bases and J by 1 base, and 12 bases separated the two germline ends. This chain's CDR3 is CASSARGPRTDTQYF. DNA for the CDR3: TGTGCCAGCAGCGCGCGGGGGCCTCGCACAGATACGCAGTATTTT.

The CDR3 sequence is CASSFNDEQFF. The DNA of the CDR3 is TGTGCCAGCAGTTTTAACGATGAGCAGTTCTTC. The genes are TRBV6-5 and TRBJ2-1; D gene uncertain. Looked up from germline, CDR1 is MNHEY and CDR2 is SVGAGI. The length of the CDR3 is 11 residues. V was trimmed by 4 bases and J by 8 bases, leaving 6 bases between them.

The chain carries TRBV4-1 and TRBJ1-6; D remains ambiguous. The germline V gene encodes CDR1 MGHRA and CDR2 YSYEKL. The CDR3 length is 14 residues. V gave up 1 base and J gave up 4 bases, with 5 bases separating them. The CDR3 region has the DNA TGCGCCAGCAGCCAAGGACATTATAATTCACCCCTCCACTTT. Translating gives CASSQGHYNSPLHF.

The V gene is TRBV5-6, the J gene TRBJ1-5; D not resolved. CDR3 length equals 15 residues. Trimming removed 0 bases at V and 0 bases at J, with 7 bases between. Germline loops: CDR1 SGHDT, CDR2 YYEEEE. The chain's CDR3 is CASSLGQNSNQPQHF. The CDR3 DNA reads TGTGCCAGCAGCTTGGGCCAGAATAGCAATCAGCCCCAGCATTTT.

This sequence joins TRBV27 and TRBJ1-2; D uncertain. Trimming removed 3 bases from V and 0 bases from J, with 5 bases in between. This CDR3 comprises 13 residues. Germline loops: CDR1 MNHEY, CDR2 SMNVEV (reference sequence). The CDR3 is CASSFRSNYGYTF. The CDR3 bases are TGTGCCAGCAGTTTCAGATCTAACTATGGCTACACCTTC.

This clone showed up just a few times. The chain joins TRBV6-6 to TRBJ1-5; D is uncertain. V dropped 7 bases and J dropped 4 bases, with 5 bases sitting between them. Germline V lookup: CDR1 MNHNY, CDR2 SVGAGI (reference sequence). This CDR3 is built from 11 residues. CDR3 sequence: CASTDNQPQHF. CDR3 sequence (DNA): TGTGCCAGCACCGATAATCAGCCCCAGCATTTT.

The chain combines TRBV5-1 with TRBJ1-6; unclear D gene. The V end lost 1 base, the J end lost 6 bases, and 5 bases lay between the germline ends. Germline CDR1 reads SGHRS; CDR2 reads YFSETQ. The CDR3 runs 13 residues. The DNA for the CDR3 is TGCGCCAGCAGCTTGCGCGGTAATTCACCCCTCCACTTT. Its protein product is CASSLRGNSPLHF.